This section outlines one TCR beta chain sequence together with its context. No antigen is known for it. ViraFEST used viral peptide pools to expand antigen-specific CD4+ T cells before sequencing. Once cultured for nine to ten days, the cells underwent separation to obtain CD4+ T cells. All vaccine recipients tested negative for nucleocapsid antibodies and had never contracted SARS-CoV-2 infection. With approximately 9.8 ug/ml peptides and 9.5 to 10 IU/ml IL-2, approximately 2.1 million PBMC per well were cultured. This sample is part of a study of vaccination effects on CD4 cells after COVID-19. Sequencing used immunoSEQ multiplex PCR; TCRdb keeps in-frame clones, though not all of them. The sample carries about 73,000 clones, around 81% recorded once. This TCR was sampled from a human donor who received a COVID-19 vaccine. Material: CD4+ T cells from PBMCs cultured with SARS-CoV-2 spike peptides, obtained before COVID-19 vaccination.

In nucleotides, the CDR3 is TGCGCCAGCAGCGACCTGACTAGCGGGGGGGCCGGGGAGCTGTTTTTT. Translation gives CASSDLTSGGAGELFF. The genes are TRBV5-1 and TRBJ2-2; 14 bases map to TRBD2. Per germline, CDR1 SGHRS and CDR2 YFSETQ. Unmatched junction bases numbered 5, after V lost 4 bases and J lost 6 bases. The length of the CDR3 is 16 residues.